Following are 17 T cell receptor beta chains from one sample sequenced in a study of blood T cell repertoires in COVID-19 (dated by TCRdb to the early 2020s). To prepare the library, the immunoSEQ multiplex PCR assay was applied. The table was pulled from immuneACCESS by TCRdb, which kept in-frame rearrangements only. Such tables lose some clones; where checked, under half of the loss comes from unresolved V genes, and the rest has no known cause. Across this sample there are some 250,000 clones, with about 89% seen only once. The ten largest clones represent just under 9% of the sample. The source material was PBMCs or T cells enriched from blood (not recorded which). Every receptor here comes from a man aged 40-49 years who had recovered from COVID-19.

This clone was observed a single time. The V call is TRBV9, the J call TRBJ1-4; 7 nucleotides agree with TRBD1. The trim removed 0 bases at V and 1 base at J, leaving 3 bases unmatched. The CDR3 has 16 residues. The germline CDR1 and CDR2 sequences are SGDLS and YYNGEE. CDR3 sequence (DNA): TGTGCCAGCAGCGTAGAGGGGGCTGGAACTAATGAAAAACTGTTTTTT. Amino acid sequence: CASSVEGAGTNEKLFF. Filled out from reference TRBV9 and TRBJ1-4, the complete variable domain reads DSGVTQTPKHLITATGQRVTLRCSPRSGDLSVYWYQQSLDQGLQFLIQYYNGEERAKGNILERFSAQQFPDLHSELNLSSLELGDSALYFCASSVEGAGTNEKLFFGSGTQLSVL.

The rearrangement uses TRBV29-1 and TRBJ1-4; 12 bases map to TRBD1. The CDR3 is 19 residues long. The germline V gene has CDR1 SQVTM and CDR2 ANQGSEA. The ends lost 5 bases at V and 7 bases at J; junction bases unmatched: 20. The CDR3 sequence: CSVLSRRGDRGRAFEKLFF. CDR3 sequence (DNA): TGCAGCGTTTTGTCCCGTCGGGGGGACAGGGGGCGGGCATTTGAAAAACTGTTTTTT. The variable domain in full, with the rest retrieved from reference TRBV29-1 and TRBJ1-4, is SAVISQKPSRDICQRGTSLTIQCQVDSQVTMMFWYRQQPGQSLTLIATANQGSEATYESGFVIDKFPISRPNLTFSTLTVSNMSPEDSSIYLCSVLSRRGDRGRAFEKLFFGSGTQLSVL.

This chain links TRBV2 with TRBJ2-5, with 9 bases matching TRBD1. There are 15 residues in the CDR3. J lost 5 bases, V lost 5 bases, and 9 bases had no gene match. Germline CDR1 and CDR2: SNHLY and FYNNEI. The CDR3 DNA follows: TGTGCCAGCAGTCCGGGACAGGGTGTGAGGGAGACCCAGTACTTC. Translation gives CASSPGQGVRETQYF.

This chain joins TRBV9 and TRBJ2-1; 7 nucleotides line up with TRBD2. This CDR3 has 16 residues. Germline trimming cut 2 bases from V and 1 base from J; bases unmatched to any gene: 6. Germline V gene data show CDR1 as SGDLS and CDR2 as YYNGEE. This CDR3 reads CASSVASGQSYNEQFF. The CDR3, as DNA: TGTGCCAGCAGCGTGGCTAGCGGCCAGTCCTACAATGAGCAGTTCTTC.

The V and J genes are TRBV18 and TRBJ1-5, with 9 bases fitting TRBD1. Unmatched junction bases numbered 3, after V lost 3 bases and J lost 0 bases. CDR1 is KGHSH, CDR2 LQKENI, per germline. This CDR3 is 16 amino acids long. Written as DNA, the CDR3 is TGTGCCAGCTCACCGGGGACAGGGAATAGCAATCAGCCCCAGCATTTT. Its translation is CASSPGTGNSNQPQHF.

This clone was recorded only once. This chain links TRBV10-3 with TRBJ2-1, with unresolved D. The CDR3 runs to 15 residues. V gave up 0 bases and J gave up 0 bases, with 6 bases separating them. Germline CDR1 reads ENHRY; CDR2 reads SYGVKD. The CDR3 reads CAISESRFSYNEQFF. For the CDR3, the DNA is TGTGCCATCAGTGAGTCTCGGTTCTCCTACAATGAGCAGTTCTTC.

The chain has TRBV7-9 and TRBJ2-5; 11 bases map to TRBD2. CDR3 length: 15 residues. Germline values: CDR1 SEHNR, CDR2 FQNEAQ (reference sequence). With V trimmed by 5 bases and J by 5 bases, 7 bases remained unmatched. The CDR3 sequence is CASSRRLAGRETQYF. In DNA form, the CDR3 reads TGTGCCAGCAGCCGGAGACTAGCGGGAAGGGAGACCCAGTACTTC.

In its sample, this clone was seen a few times. The rearrangement uses TRBV19 and TRBJ2-7; tentative D call: TRBD1 (5 bases). The germline CDR1 and CDR2 sequences are LNHDA and SQIVND (reference sequence). The CDR3 runs to 14 residues. Trimming took off 3 bases at V and 0 bases at J, with 9 bases between the two ends. CDR3 protein: CASSIRGNSYEQYF. DNA for the CDR3: TGTGCCAGTAGTATTAGGGGTAACTCCTACGAGCAGTACTTC.

The chain employs TRBV11-3 and TRBJ2-5, with a possible D match to TRBD2 (5 bases). The germline V and J ends were trimmed by 5 bases and 4 bases, with 20 bases remaining between them. CDR1 and CDR2 (germline): SGHNT, YENEEA. This CDR3 comprises 16 residues. CDR3 residues: CASSISHGRGGETQYF. The CDR3 nucleotides are TGTGCCAGCAGCATTAGTCACGGACGGGGTGGAGAGACCCAGTACTTC.

This clone was recorded only once. V gene TRBV3-1 (or the pseudogene TRBV3-2) combines with J gene TRBJ2-7; 7 bases match TRBD2. V shed 6 bases, J shed 0 bases, and the junction held 8 bases outside the gene matches. This CDR3 has 15 amino acids. CDR1 and CDR2 from the germline V gene are LGHDT and YNNKEL (reference sequence). The chain's CDR3 is CASSPRWEGSYEQYF. CDR3 nucleotides: TGTGCCAGCAGTCCAAGGTGGGAGGGCTCCTACGAGCAGTACTTC.

This rearrangement joins TRBV7-8 to TRBJ2-2; D gene ambiguous. Trimming pared 3 bases from V and 2 bases from J, leaving 7 bases between. The length of the CDR3 is 14 residues. Germline CDR1 is SGHVS and CDR2 is FQNEAQ. CDR3: CASSFSRNTGELFF. The CDR3 region has the DNA TGTGCCAGCAGCTTTTCTAGAAACACCGGGGAGCTGTTTTTT.

The chain joins TRBV15 to TRBJ2-4; tentative D call: TRBD2 (6 bases). The V and J ends lost 3 bases and 2 bases respectively, with 20 bases between them. This CDR3 comprises 18 residues. The germline V gene has CDR1 LNHNV and CDR2 YYDKDF (reference sequence). This CDR3 reads CATSRTLPVAEPKNIQYF. CDR3 sequence (DNA): TGTGCCACCAGCAGGACCCTCCCGGTAGCGGAACCCAAAAACATTCAGTACTTC.

The chain recombines TRBV7-9 with TRBJ2-3; D unclear. The germline CDR1 and CDR2 sequences are SEHNR and FQNEAQ (reference sequence). V gave up 6 bases and J gave up 6 bases, with 7 bases separating them. The CDR3 contains 11 residues. CDR3 DNA sequence: TGTGCCAGCAGGATTCGGGATACGCAGTATTTT. Protein: CASRIRDTQYF.

This clone was seen a handful of times. The chain links TRBV14 to TRBJ1-1; D is unresolved. CDR3 length: 15 amino acids. V was trimmed by 1 base and J by 5 bases, leaving 14 bases between them. Germline assignment: CDR1 SGHDN and CDR2 FVKESK. DNA for the CDR3: TGTGCCAGCAGCCAAGGCTTTCCGGGTGTAACTGAAGCTTTCTTT. Protein: CASSQGFPGVTEAFF.

This chain joins TRBV4-1 and TRBJ2-3; perhaps TRBD1 as D (6 bases). CDR3 length: 15 amino acids. V lost 5 bases and J 4 bases, leaving 16 bases between the germline ends. The V gene's germline CDR1 is MGHRA and CDR2 YSYEKL. The CDR3: CASSKTGGISDTQYF. The CDR3 nucleotides are TGCGCCAGCAGCAAGACAGGTGGGATCTCAGATACGCAGTATTTT.

V is TRBV10-3 and J is TRBJ1-4, with D perhaps TRBD1 (6 bases). The CDR3 spans 14 residues. Trimming shortened V by 2 bases and J by 7 bases, and 11 bases separated the two germline ends. Germline V lookup: CDR1 ENHRY, CDR2 SYGVKD. The CDR3: CAISEGGQSEKLFF. The CDR3 coding sequence is TGTGCCATCAGTGAGGGAGGACAGTCTGAAAAACTGTTTTTT.

This chain joins TRBV7-3 and TRBJ2-7; no clear D gene. V lost 5 bases, J lost 6 bases, and 14 bases lay in between. The germline V gene has CDR1 SGHTA and CDR2 FQGTGA. The CDR3 has 13 residues. CDR3 coding DNA: TGTGCCAGCAGCCCCTCGGTGGGCGCCGAGCAGTACTTC. Translation gives CASSPSVGAEQYF.